Listed below are T cell receptor beta chains from one sample, sequenced in a study of T-cell memory formation after mild COVID-19. From the 5' RACE reads, TCRdb called clonotypes with MiXCR, one entry per CDR3 protein. The table includes around 470,000 distinct CDR3 sequences, about 20% detected once. Sample: PBMCs or a T cell subset sorted from them (not recorded which). The receptors stem from an adult woman who had mild COVID-19 (a few samples of this study predate the infection). Cell type and time point are not known. The CDR3 runs from the conserved cysteine through the conserved F or W. D genes are given only for firm matches. Some rows have no size entry. The others give once, few or many, or a class for an expanded clone.

j_call d_call clone_size v_call cdr3_aa cdr3_nt
TRBJ1-4 - - TRBV7-9 CASSLTVRTATNEKLFF TGTGCCAGCAGCTTAACGGTGAGGACAGCGACAAATGAAAAACTGTTTTTT
TRBJ2-2 - few TRBV30 CAWMVTGTKTGELFF TGTGCCTGGATGGTCACGGGGACAAAGACCGGGGAGCTGTTTTTT
TRBJ2-1 TRBD1 few TRBV23-1 CASSAGQGWIHEQFF TGCGCCAGCAGTGCGGGACAGGGGTGGATCCATGAGCAGTTCTTC
TRBJ1-2 - few TRBV20-1 CSARDNRGAWYGYTF TGCAGTGCTAGAGATAATCGGGGGGCCTGGTATGGCTACACCTTC
TRBJ1-6 - - TRBV7-8 CASSPSSATYNSPLHF TGTGCCAGCAGCCCATCGTCGGCTACCTATAATTCACCCCTCCACTTT
TRBJ2-3 - few TRBV4-1 CASSRQAGALGTDTQYF TGCGCCAGCAGCCGGCAAGCTGGGGCACTCGGGACAGATACGCAGTATTTT
TRBJ1-2 - few TRBV29-1 CSVDSGAARSYGYTF TGCAGCGTTGACTCAGGGGCCGCAAGAAGCTATGGCTACACCTTC
TRBJ2-7 TRBD2 once TRBV12-3/TRBV12-4 CASSPGLAGGVKTYEQYF TGTGCCAGCAGTCCGGGACTAGCGGGGGGGGTGAAGACCTACGAGCAGTACTTC
TRBJ1-5 - few TRBV27 CASSLGETGNQPQHF TGTGCCAGCAGTTTGGGGGAGACGGGCAATCAGCCCCAGCATTTT
TRBJ1-1 - - TRBV7-9 CASSFGARNTEAFF TGTGCCAGCAGCTTCGGAGCTCGTAACACTGAAGCTTTCTTT
TRBJ2-5 - once TRBV4-1 CASSRDLAAPETQYF TGCGCCAGCAGCCGGGACTTAGCGGCCCCAGAGACCCAGTACTTC
TRBJ1-5 - - TRBV24-1 CATSDLSDQPQHF TGTGCCACCAGTGATTTATCTGATCAGCCCCAGCATTTT
TRBJ2-7 TRBD2 few TRBV20-1 CSAINPERGRGNEQYF TGCAGTGCTATTAACCCGGAGCGGGGGCGCGGGAACGAGCAGTACTTC
TRBJ2-3 - few TRBV6-2/TRBV6-3 CASSYPPDGRGPDTQYF TGTGCCAGCAGTTACCCTCCGGACGGAAGAGGGCCAGATACGCAGTATTTT
TRBJ2-2 - - TRBV24-1 CATSDLRIQGNANTGELFF TGTGCCACCAGTGATTTGAGAATACAGGGAAATGCGAACACCGGGGAGCTGTTTTTT
TRBJ2-7 - - TRBV18 CASSPGASRIEQYF TGTGCCAGCTCACCAGGCGCTAGCCGGATCGAGCAGTACTTC
TRBJ1-6 - few TRBV5-6 CASNNLPSSPLHF TGTGCCAGCAACAACCTTCCGAGTTCACCCCTCCACTTT
TRBJ2-2 - few TRBV28 CASSFKGATGELFF TGTGCCAGCAGTTTTAAAGGGGCCACCGGGGAGCTGTTTTTT
TRBJ2-1 TRBD2 few TRBV5-1 CASRPLLREGYNEQFF TGCGCCAGCAGACCCCTCTTGCGGGAGGGTTACAATGAGCAGTTCTTC
TRBJ2-2 TRBD1 - TRBV14 CASSRGTGYTGELFF TGTGCCAGCAGCCGCGGGACAGGGTACACCGGGGAGCTGTTTTTT
TRBJ2-7 TRBD2 - TRBV6-2/TRBV6-3 CASSYGAGGLYEQYF TGTGCCAGCAGTTACGGAGCGGGAGGACTCTACGAGCAGTACTTC
TRBJ2-3 TRBD2 - TRBV11-2 CASSSTLRGRARDTQYF TGTGCCAGCAGCTCCACTCTACGCGGGAGGGCGAGAGATACGCAGTATTTT
TRBJ2-4 TRBD2 few TRBV3-1 CASSRRLAGGPDIQYF TGTGCCAGCAGCCGCCGACTAGCGGGGGGGCCGGACATTCAGTACTTC
TRBJ1-1 - - TRBV20-1 CSARTAAEAFF TGCAGTGCTAGGACAGCTGCGGAAGCTTTCTTT
TRBJ2-1 - - TRBV4-2 CASSPESLDEQFF TGTGCCAGCAGCCCCGAAAGTCTGGATGAGCAGTTCTTC
TRBJ2-2 - few TRBV7-2 CASSQKGSPGELFF TGTGCCAGCAGCCAGAAGGGCAGTCCCGGGGAGCTGTTTTTT
TRBJ2-4 - - TRBV2 CASRVPGQLAKNIQYF TGTGCCAGCAGAGTACCAGGACAGCTAGCCAAAAACATTCAGTACTTC
TRBJ2-2 TRBD1 many TRBV14 CASSQWTGASGELFF TGTGCCAGCAGCCAATGGACAGGGGCAAGCGGGGAGCTGTTTTTT
TRBJ1-1 - few TRBV29-1 CSAQGLGREAFF TGCAGCGCCCAGGGCCTAGGAAGGGAAGCTTTCTTT
TRBJ1-1 - - TRBV6-6 CASWGTEAFF TGTGCCAGCTGGGGGACTGAAGCTTTCTTT
TRBJ2-7 - - TRBV30 CAWSVGYEQYF TGTGCCTGGAGTGTAGGGTACGAGCAGTACTTC
TRBJ1-2 - - TRBV13 CASRGDHYGYTF TGTGCCAGCCGGGGGGACCACTATGGCTACACCTTC
TRBJ2-2 - few TRBV20-1 CSARSSDTGELFF TGCAGTGCTAGGTCAAGTGACACCGGGGAGCTGTTTTTT
TRBJ1-2 - - TRBV15 CATSRDRPTGPYGYTF TGTGCCACCAGCAGAGATCGCCCAACAGGGCCCTATGGCTACACCTTC
TRBJ2-2 - few TRBV6-5 CASRFAGGTGELFF TGTGCCAGCAGGTTTGCTGGAGGCACCGGGGAGCTGTTTTTT
TRBJ2-1 TRBD2 - TRBV2 CASSLLTSGGNEQFF TGTGCCAGCAGCCTCCTGACTAGCGGGGGAAATGAGCAGTTCTTC
TRBJ2-7 - - TRBV7-6 CASSLVTATGSYEQYF TGTGCCAGCAGCTTAGTTACCGCCACTGGGTCCTACGAGCAGTACTTC
TRBJ1-2 TRBD1 - TRBV7-9 CASSTSTGDRVSADGYTF TGTGCCAGCAGCACATCGACCGGGGACAGGGTATCAGCGGATGGCTACACCTTC
TRBJ2-7 TRBD1 - TRBV14 CASSPSGQGGTYEQYF TGTGCCAGCAGCCCCTCAGGACAGGGGGGGACCTACGAGCAGTACTTC
TRBJ2-5 TRBD2 few TRBV5-1 CASSQTYRGAQYF TGCGCCAGCAGCCAGACCTACCGGGGGGCCCAGTACTTC
TRBJ2-1 - few TRBV5-1 CASSLGLPREQFF TGCGCCAGCAGCTTGGGACTGCCTCGCGAGCAGTTCTTC
TRBJ2-7 TRBD2 - TRBV12-3/TRBV12-4 CASTVRGLAGEEQYF TGTGCCAGCACCGTACGTGGGCTAGCGGGAGAAGAGCAGTACTTC
TRBJ2-2 TRBD2 - TRBV7-9 CASSTGLAGVVGELFF TGTGCCAGCAGCACGGGACTAGCGGGAGTGGTCGGGGAGCTGTTTTTT
TRBJ2-3 TRBD2 - TRBV12-3/TRBV12-4 CASGWREGTDTQYF TGTGCCAGCGGGTGGCGGGAGGGCACAGATACGCAGTATTTT
TRBJ1-6 - many TRBV27 CASSPWSSYNSPLHF TGTGCCAGCAGCCCCTGGAGCTCCTATAATTCACCCCTCCACTTT
TRBJ1-2 - - TRBV30 CAWSGLPGGQLHGYTF TGTGCCTGGAGTGGTCTCCCCGGGGGCCAATTGCATGGCTACACCTTC
TRBJ2-7 TRBD2 - TRBV2 CASSLAGEWYEQYF TGTGCCAGCAGTTTAGCGGGAGAATGGTACGAGCAGTACTTC
TRBJ2-3 - - TRBV7-9 CASSFRSADTQYF TGTGCCAGCAGCTTCAGGTCGGCGGATACGCAGTATTTT
TRBJ2-7 TRBD1 few TRBV20-1 CSARGQGALNEQYF TGCAGTGCGAGAGGACAGGGGGCGCTCAACGAGCAGTACTTC
TRBJ1-6 - - TRBV4-1 CASSQDLQNNSPLHF TGCGCCAGCAGCCAAGATCTGCAGAACAATTCACCCCTCCACTTT
TRBJ2-5 - - TRBV7-2 CASSGVGGEETQYF TGTGCCAGCAGCGGTGTCGGGGGAGAAGAGACCCAGTACTTC
TRBJ2-5 TRBD2 few TRBV7-2 CASSLALGLAGETQYF TGTGCCAGCAGCTTAGCGCTAGGACTAGCAGGAGAGACCCAGTACTTC
TRBJ1-1 TRBD1 few TRBV9 CASSASGTGGTEAFF TGTGCCAGCAGCGCCTCCGGGACAGGGGGGACTGAAGCTTTCTTT
TRBJ2-1 TRBD1 few TRBV5-1 CASSEGQADYNEQFF TGCGCCAGCAGCGAGGGACAGGCCGACTACAATGAGCAGTTCTTC
TRBJ1-1 - many TRBV4-1 CASSQGKGGRKNTEAFF TGCGCCAGCAGCCAAGGGAAAGGCGGACGGAAGAACACTGAAGCTTTCTTT
TRBJ2-3 TRBD2 - TRBV6-5 CASSYLREGDTQYF TGTGCCAGCAGTTACCTCCGGGAGGGAGATACGCAGTATTTT
TRBJ2-1 TRBD2 - TRBV12-3/TRBV12-4 CASSNPGLAGRRVSYNEQFF TGTGCCAGCAGTAACCCGGGACTAGCGGGCAGGAGGGTCTCCTACAATGAGCAGTTCTTC
TRBJ1-1 - few TRBV7-2 CASDRQNTEAFF TGTGCCAGCGACAGGCAGAACACTGAAGCTTTCTTT